This is a list of T cell receptor beta chains from one sample in a study of cytomegalovirus exposure and HLA in healthy donors. Data came from immunoSEQ multiplex PCR; TCRdb stores just in-frame clones and leaves some out. The sample includes some 99,000 clones, 74% seen only once; the top ten take approximately 1.8%. The material sequenced was PBMCs. These receptor sequences come from a male donor in good health and CMV-seronegative. Both conserved end residues are part of each CDR3. Each record gives: J gene, V gene, D gene, clone size, CDR3 DNA, CDR3 protein. The D gene is left open where the match is weak. Only part of the rows carry a size: once, few, many, or a class if the clone is expanded.

>TRBJ2-7|TRBV9|TRBD1|once
TGTGCCAGCAGCGTAGACCACAGGACAGGCGTGGGGTCCTACGAGCAGTACTTC
CASSVDHRTGVGSYEQYF
>TRBJ2-3|TRBV7-8|TRBD2|-
TGTGCCAGCAGCTTAGTTGGGGGAGGGGAAACAGATACGCAGTATTTT
CASSLVGGGETDTQYF
>TRBJ1-1|TRBV6-1|-|-
TGTGCCAGCAAAAAGGAGATGAACACTGAAGCTTTCTTT
CASKKEMNTEAFF
>TRBJ1-3|TRBV7-2|-|-
TGTGCCAGCAGCTTTGACAGCTCTGGAAACACCATATATTTT
CASSFDSSGNTIYF
>TRBJ1-1|TRBV15|-|-
TGTGCCACCAGCCCCATTGCAGGACTCAGGAACACTGAAGCTTTCTTT
CATSPIAGLRNTEAFF
>TRBJ1-2|TRBV2|-|-
TGTGCCAGCAGTGAGGTTAGGAGTGGCTACACCTTC
CASSEVRSGYTF
>TRBJ2-1|TRBV7-8|TRBD2|-
TGTGCCAGCAGCTTAGGGCTAGCGGGAGTCTACAATGAGCAGTTCTTC
CASSLGLAGVYNEQFF
>TRBJ2-2|TRBV2|-|few
TGTGCCAGCCAAGCCAATGTAGCAACCGGGGAGCTGTTTTTT
CASQANVATGELFF
>TRBJ1-4|TRBV19|TRBD1|few
TGTGCCAGTAGACCGGGACAGCGGGCGAAACTGTTTTTT
CASRPGQRAKLFF
>TRBJ1-2|TRBV9|-|-
TGTGCCAGCAGCGTAGCCACCCAGGTGGACTATGGCTACACCTTC
CASSVATQVDYGYTF
>TRBJ2-3|TRBV7-6|TRBD2|-
TGTGCCAGCAGCTTAACAGCGGGAGGCCCGCAGTATTTT
CASSLTAGGPQYF
>TRBJ2-2|TRBV11-2|-|-
TGTGCTGGGGCAGGGAACACCGGGGAGCTGTTTTTT
CAGAGNTGELFF
>TRBJ1-4|TRBV7-4|-|-
TGTGCCAGCAGCCAGGGCCCCAAATATGCAACTAATGAAAAACTGTTTTTT
CASSQGPKYATNEKLFF
>TRBJ2-1|TRBV5-1|TRBD2|-
TGCGCCAGCAGCCAGCGGGAGGGGGACAATGAGCAGTTCTTC
CASSQREGDNEQFF
>TRBJ2-3|TRBV6-1|-|once
TGTGCCAGCAGTGTAGGAGTCCGGCGGGCAGATACGCAGTATTTT
CASSVGVRRADTQYF
>TRBJ1-1|TRBV10-3|TRBD1|-
TGTGCCATCAGTGAGAGGGGGCGTGGGACTGAAGCTTTCTTT
CAISERGRGTEAFF
>TRBJ1-1|TRBV30|-|-
TGTGCCTGGAGGGACAGATGGCAAGCTTTCTTT
CAWRDRWQAFF
>TRBJ2-7|TRBV10-3|-|-
TGTGCCCGGCGCCAGGGAGGCGGGGAGTACGAGCAGTACTTC
CARRQGGGEYEQYF
>TRBJ2-3|TRBV29-1|TRBD2|-
TGCAGCTCCCCAAGCGGGAGTTTCACAGATACGCAGTATTTT
CSSPSGSFTDTQYF
>TRBJ1-4|TRBV7-9|-|-
TGTGCCAGCAGCCGGGGGGGGTTAAGTGAAAAACTGTTTTTT
CASSRGGLSEKLFF
>TRBJ1-4|TRBV9|-|once
TGTGCCAGCAGCCCCGCCTGGGGCACTAATGAAAAACTGTTTTTT
CASSPAWGTNEKLFF
>TRBJ1-2|TRBV25-1|TRBD1|-
TGTGCCAGCAGTGCACAGGGGACTGGCTACACCTTC
CASSAQGTGYTF
>TRBJ1-1|TRBV25-1|-|-
TGTGCCAGCATTTCTGGGGGGGGCCGGAACACTGAAGCTTTCTTT
CASISGGGRNTEAFF
>TRBJ2-7|TRBV25-1|-|once
TGTGCCAGCAGTGAAGGCCCCGAGCAGTACTTC
CASSEGPEQYF
>TRBJ1-1|TRBV6-1|-|-
TGTGCCAGCAGTGAAGGGCCGCGGCCCACTGAAGCTTTCTTT
CASSEGPRPTEAFF